This T cell receptor beta chain was profiled in a study of T cell repertoires in cytomegalovirus infection. Findings and limits, study-wide: Of the TCR beta families, the public ones yielded a cumulative frequency that identified carriers of CMV plus the relevant HLA. Predominance within the ex vivo response was attributable to HLA-C-restricted CMV-specific TCR beta clonotypes.

TCRdb recomputed calls from the reads with MiXCR, one row per CDR3 protein. Here the sample spans a few hundred thousand distinct CDR3 sequences, approximately 40% being singletons. The CDR3 loop spans 12 amino acids. Germline assignment: CDR1 DFQATT and CDR2 SNEGSKA (reference sequence). Between the trimmed V and J ends, which lost 6 bases and 1 base, there was a span of 9 bases. About this clonotype itself: Its antigen is unidentified.

The sample in question was cultured PBMCs, obtained from culture after CMV antigen stimulation. The receptor's source is a human donor in good health (CMV status not recorded). Some clones in this sample may be carry-over from other donors' samples. The rearrangement links TRBV20-1 to TRBJ1-1; tentative D call: TRBD1 (5 bases). The CDR3 spells CSARGKNTEAFF. CDR3 nucleotide sequence: TGCAGTGCAAGGGGTAAGAACACTGAAGCTTTCTTT.